This is a list of T cell receptor beta chains from one sample in a study of control samples from healthy donors and cancer patients. Produced via immunoSEQ multiplex PCR; TCRdb's table is partial and in-frame only. Among approximately 150,000 clones listed, 90% to 95% were seen once. The sample taken for sequencing was PBMCs. These receptors came from a man aged 60-69 years with colorectal cancer. CDR3s include the opening cysteine and the closing phenylalanine or tryptophan. D genes are given only for firm matches. A clone size is listed for some rows: how often the clone was seen (once, few, many), or a class if it is expanded.

once TRBD1 TRBJ2-1 TRBV5-1 TGCGCCAGCAGCAGTGGACAGGGGGCGGCGAATGAGCAGTTCTTC CASSSGQGAANEQFF
. TRBD1 TRBJ2-2 TRBV19 TGTGCCAGTAGTCACCCGGGACAGAGAACCGGGGAGCTGTTTTTT CASSHPGQRTGELFF
. . TRBJ1-2 TRBV27 TGTGCCAGCAGCCCATATCTCAACAGGGTGGCTAACTATGGCTACACCTTC CASSPYLNRVANYGYTF
. . TRBJ1-4 TRBV19 TGTGCCAGTAGTATCTACCAGGGATTAGATGAAAAACTGTTTTTT CASSIYQGLDEKLFF
. TRBD1 TRBJ1-1 TRBV5-1 TGCGCCAGCAGCTTGAACGGACAGGGTTACACTGAAGCTTTCTTT CASSLNGQGYTEAFF
. TRBD1 TRBJ1-2 TRBV29-1 TGCAGCATTACGGCGGACAGGGCGGGCTATGGCTACACCTTC CSITADRAGYGYTF
. TRBD1 TRBJ1-2 TRBV19 TGTGCCAGTAGCACGAGGAACAGGGGGCGAAGAAACTATGGCTACACCTTC CASSTRNRGRRNYGYTF
. . TRBJ2-1 TRBV4-2 TGTGCCAGCAGCCAAGAATGGGCGGAAGAAAAATACAATGAGCAGTTCTTC CASSQEWAEEKYNEQFF
. TRBD1 TRBJ1-3 TRBV7-9 TGTGCCAGCAGCTTAGAATCGGACAGGTTAAGAAACACCATATATTTT CASSLESDRLRNTIYF
. TRBD1 TRBJ2-5 TRBV5-1 TGCGCCAGCAGCTCTACGGGGGACAGGGCAGAGACCCAGTACTTC CASSSTGDRAETQYF
. . TRBJ1-1 TRBV11-3 TGTGCCAGCAGCTTCGGGGAGAACACTGAAGCTTTCTTT CASSFGENTEAFF
. . TRBJ2-3 TRBV4-1 TGCGCCAGCAGCCAAGACCCGGGGGCGGTAGATACGCAGTATTTT CASSQDPGAVDTQYF
. . TRBJ2-7 TRBV5-1 TGCGCCAGCAGCCTCGGGACAACTCCCTCCTACGAGCAGTACTTC CASSLGTTPSYEQYF
few . TRBJ2-5 TRBV4-1 TGCGCCAGCAGCCAAGCAGGGGGGGGCAACCAAGAGACCCAGTACTTC CASSQAGGGNQETQYF
. . TRBJ1-1 TRBV28 TGTGCCAGCAGCAGACAGGAGAACACTGAAGCTTTCTTT CASSRQENTEAFF
. . TRBJ1-6 TRBV3-1/TRBV3-2 TGTGCCAGCAGCCAAGAGAGGTCCAATAATTCACCCCTCCACTTT CASSQERSNNSPLHF
. . TRBJ2-5 TRBV3-1/TRBV3-2 TGTGCCAGCAGCTCGGGGACCGGGAGTAGGACCCAGTACTTC CASSSGTGSRTQYF
. TRBD2 TRBJ2-5 TRBV2 TGTGCCAGCAGAACAAGCGGGGGGCTGCAAGAGACCCAGTACTTC CASRTSGGLQETQYF
. TRBD2 TRBJ2-1 TRBV13 TGTGCCAGCAGCATGACTAGCGGGGGTGGAGGGTCCTACAATGAGCAGTTCTTC CASSMTSGGGGSYNEQFF
once TRBD1 TRBJ1-4 TRBV19 TGTGCCAGTAGTAGAGACAGGGCCTGGGCCTTTAATGAAAAACTGTTTTTT CASSRDRAWAFNEKLFF
. . TRBJ1-2 TRBV30 TGTGCCTGGAGTGTAGATGAAGCTAACTATGGCTACACCTTC CAWSVDEANYGYTF
. . TRBJ1-2 TRBV15 TGTGCCACCAGCAGAGGACTGGACTATGGCTACACCTTC CATSRGLDYGYTF
. . TRBJ2-5 TRBV11-2 TGTGCCAGCAGCTTATTTGCCCCTGGGGGGGAGACCCAGTACTTC CASSLFAPGGETQYF
. TRBD1 TRBJ1-2 TRBV2 TGTGCCAGCAGAGACACAGGGGGCGCGGGTGGCTACACCTTC CASRDTGGAGGYTF
. TRBD1 TRBJ1-2 TRBV5-1 TGCGCCAGCAGCTTGGCCCCGAACACAGGGGTCGGTAATGGCTACACCTTC CASSLAPNTGVGNGYTF
. . TRBJ2-7 TRBV7-9 TGTGCCAGCAGCTTAGATCCGGTGGACACAACCTACGAGCAGTACTTC CASSLDPVDTTYEQYF
. . TRBJ1-5 TRBV7-2 TGTGCTAGCAGCTCCGGACAGCTATATCAGCCCCAGCATTTT CASSSGQLYQPQHF
. . TRBJ1-1 TRBV10-3 TGTGCCACCAAGGCGGGGGAGTGGGGTGAAGAAGGTTCAGCTGAAGCTTTCTTT CATKAGEWGEEGSAEAFF
. . TRBJ1-5 TRBV19 TGTGCCAGTAGTCCCCGACAGGAGTATAATCAGCCCCAGCATTTT CASSPRQEYNQPQHF
. . TRBJ1-2 TRBV6-5 TGTGCCAGCAGTTATACGACAGCTAACTATGGCTACACCTTC CASSYTTANYGYTF
. . TRBJ1-1 TRBV6-1 TGTGCCAGCAGTGAGGGGTCGGCCCAAGGCACTGAAGCTTTCTTT CASSEGSAQGTEAFF
. . TRBJ1-1 TRBV6-1 TGTGCCAGCAGTGGGGGGGGTACAGGGAGGAACGCTGAAGCTTTCTTT CASSGGGTGRNAEAFF
. . TRBJ1-1 TRBV6-5 TGTGCCAGTACCCCGGCGAACACTGAAGCTTTCTTT CASTPANTEAFF
. TRBD2 TRBJ2-3 TRBV10-2 TGCGCCAGCAGTGAGTCCGTTCGGCTAGCGGGGGGGAACACAGATACGCAGTATTTT CASSESVRLAGGNTDTQYF
. . TRBJ1-2 TRBV19 TGTGCCAGTAGTACCAGACAGCTTCCTACTGGCTACACCTTC CASSTRQLPTGYTF
. . TRBJ2-7 TRBV18 TGTGCCAGCTCACCCCCGGGACCCTACTACGAGCAGTACTTC CASSPPGPYYEQYF
few TRBD1 TRBJ1-4 TRBV27 TGTGCCAGCAGCCCCGGGACAGAGTGGGTTGAAAAACTGTTTTTT CASSPGTEWVEKLFF
. TRBD2 TRBJ2-3 TRBV11-2 TGTGCCAGCAGCCCAAAAGCGGGGGGGCCGAAAGGCACAGATACGCAGTATTTT CASSPKAGGPKGTDTQYF
. TRBD2 TRBJ2-2 TRBV5-1 TGCGCCAGCAGCGTGCGTCCGGGGGGCACCGGGGAGCTGTTTTTT CASSVRPGGTGELFF
. . TRBJ1-2 TRBV30 TGTGCCTGGAGTGGCACGAGCAACTATGGCTACACCTTC CAWSGTSNYGYTF
. . TRBJ2-2 TRBV30 TGTGCCTGGAGTGTGGGGGCGAGCACCGGGGAGCTGTTTTTT CAWSVGASTGELFF
. TRBD2 TRBJ2-1 TRBV6-1 TGTGCCAGCAGTGCCCGTCAGCGGGGGGCCTCCTACAATGAGCAGTTCTTC CASSARQRGASYNEQFF
few TRBD1 TRBJ1-6 TRBV3-1/TRBV3-2 TGTGCCAGCAGCCAGGCGACAGGGGTTGAAAATTCACCCCTCCACTTT CASSQATGVENSPLHF
. TRBD1 TRBJ1-1 TRBV5-6 TGTGCCAGCAGCTGGTGGTCAGGGGGCATCACTGAAGCTTTCTTT CASSWWSGGITEAFF
. TRBD1 TRBJ1-4 TRBV6-5 TGTGCCAGCAGTTCGGGACAGGGTAATGAAAAACTGTTTTTT CASSSGQGNEKLFF
. TRBD1 TRBJ1-2 TRBV6-5 TGTGCCAGCTCCCGAAGACAGGGGGGCTATGGCTACACCTTC CASSRRQGGYGYTF
. TRBD2 TRBJ2-2 TRBV5-4 TGTGCCAGCAGCTTTGGCGGGGGGTCGGTCGGGGAGCTGTTTTTT CASSFGGGSVGELFF
. . TRBJ1-1 TRBV2 TGTGCCAGCAGGGGCAGTGTAGACACTGAAGCTTTCTTT CASRGSVDTEAFF
. TRBD2 TRBJ2-1 TRBV14 TGTGCCAGCAGCCTGGGACTAGTTGTCAATGAGCAGTTCTTC CASSLGLVVNEQFF
once TRBD1 TRBJ2-7 TRBV5-6 TGTGCCAGCAGCTTGCCGGGACAGGGGGCAGGAGAGCAGTACTTC CASSLPGQGAGEQYF
. . TRBJ1-4 TRBV18 TGTGCCAGCTCACAGGCGCGAACTAATGAAAAACTGTTTTTT CASSQARTNEKLFF